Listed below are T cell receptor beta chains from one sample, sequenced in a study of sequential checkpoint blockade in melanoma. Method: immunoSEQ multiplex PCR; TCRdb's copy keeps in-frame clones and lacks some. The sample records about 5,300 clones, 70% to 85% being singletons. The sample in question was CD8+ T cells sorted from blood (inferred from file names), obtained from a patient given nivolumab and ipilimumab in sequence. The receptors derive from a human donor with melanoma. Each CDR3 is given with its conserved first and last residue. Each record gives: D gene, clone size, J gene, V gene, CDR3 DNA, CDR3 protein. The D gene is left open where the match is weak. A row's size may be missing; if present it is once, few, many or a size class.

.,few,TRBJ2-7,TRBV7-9,TGTGCCAGCAGCCTGCACGGGACACCTTACGAGCAGTACTTC,CASSLHGTPYEQYF
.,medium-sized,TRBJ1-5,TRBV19,TGTGCCAGTAGCTTCAGCAATCAGCCCCAGCATTTT,CASSFSNQPQHF
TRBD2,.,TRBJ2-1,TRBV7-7,TGTGCTAGCAGCTCGGGAGGGCGCGATGAGCAGTTCTTC,CASSSGGRDEQFF
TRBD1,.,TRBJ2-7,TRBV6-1,TGTGCCAGCAGTGAAGGGACAGGCTCCTACGAGCAGTACTTC,CASSEGTGSYEQYF
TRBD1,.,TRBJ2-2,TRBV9,TGTGCCAGCAGCGCCGGGACAGTGAACACCGGGGAGCTGTTTTTT,CASSAGTVNTGELFF
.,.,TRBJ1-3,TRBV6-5,TGTGCCAGCAGTTACGGTGGAGACACCATATATTTT,CASSYGGDTIYF
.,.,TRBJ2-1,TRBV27,TGTGCCAGCAGCCCAACACACCTCAATGAGCAGTTCTTC,CASSPTHLNEQFF
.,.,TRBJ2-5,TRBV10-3,TGTGCCATCAGTGAGAGGGGACTGCAAGAGACCCAGTACTTC,CAISERGLQETQYF
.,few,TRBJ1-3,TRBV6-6,TGTGCCAGCACTTGGGACACACCGGCTGGAAACACCATATATTTT,CASTWDTPAGNTIYF
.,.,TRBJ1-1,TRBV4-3,TGCGCCAGCAGCCAACAACGGGGATTTGGGAACACTGAAGCTTTCTTT,CASSQQRGFGNTEAFF
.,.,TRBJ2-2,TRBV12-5,TGTGCTAGTGGTTTTCTGGAGAGAGGACAGCTAGCGAACACCGGGGAGCTGTTTTTT,CASGFLERGQLANTGELFF
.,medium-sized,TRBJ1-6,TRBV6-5,TGTGCCAGCAGCCTCGGCCACGGGGATTCACCCCTCCACTTT,CASSLGHGDSPLHF
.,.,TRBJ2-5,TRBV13,TGTGCCAGCAGCTTAGGCCCCCAGGTCCGTGAGACCCAGTACTTC,CASSLGPQVRETQYF
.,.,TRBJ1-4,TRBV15,TGTGCCACCAGCGACAGGCGTAATGAAAAACTGTTTTTT,CATSDRRNEKLFF
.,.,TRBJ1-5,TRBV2,TGTGCCAGCAGTAACCCGGGAATTAGCAATCAGCCCCAGCATTTT,CASSNPGISNQPQHF
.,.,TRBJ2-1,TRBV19,TGTGCCAGTGGCAACAATGAGCAGTTCTTC,CASGNNEQFF
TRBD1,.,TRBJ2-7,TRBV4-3,TGCGCCAGCAGCCAAGGCCGGGACAGGGTCTACGAGCAGTACTTC,CASSQGRDRVYEQYF
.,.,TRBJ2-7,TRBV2,TGTGCCAGCAGTGAAGCGCTTCGGGGGAGATACGAGCAGTACTTC,CASSEALRGRYEQYF
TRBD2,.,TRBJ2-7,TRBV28,TGTGCCAGCAGTACCCCGACTAGCGGGGGATGGCTCGCCTACGAGCAGTACTTC,CASSTPTSGGWLAYEQYF
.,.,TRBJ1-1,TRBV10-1,TGCGCCAGCAGTGCCAGGGAAAACACTGAAGCTTTCTTT,CASSARENTEAFF
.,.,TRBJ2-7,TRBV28,TGTGCCAGCAGTCCCCAGGAGGGTTACGAGCAGTACTTC,CASSPQEGYEQYF
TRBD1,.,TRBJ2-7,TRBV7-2,TGTGCCAGCAGCTTAGGAAGTCGACAGGGGATTGTATCCTACGAGCAGTACTTC,CASSLGSRQGIVSYEQYF
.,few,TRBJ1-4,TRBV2,TGTGCCAGCAGTGAAGTTCGGGGGGCAGGGGAAAAACTGTTTTTT,CASSEVRGAGEKLFF
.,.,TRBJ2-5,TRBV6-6,TGTGCCAGCAGTTACCTCTTCGCGGAAGAGACCCAGTACTTC,CASSYLFAEETQYF
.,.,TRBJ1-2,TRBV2,TGTGCCAGCAGTGCCCTCGGAGCTAACTATGGCTACACCTTC,CASSALGANYGYTF
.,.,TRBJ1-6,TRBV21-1,TGTGCCAGCAGCAAAGGGGTGTGGGACAGGGTAACCTTTTATAATTCACCCCTCCACTTT,CASSKGVWDRVTFYNSPLHF
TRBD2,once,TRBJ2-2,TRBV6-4,TGTGCCAGCAGTCCCGGGACTAGCGGGGGTTCCGGGGAGCTGTTTTTT,CASSPGTSGGSGELFF
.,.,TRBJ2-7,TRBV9,TGTGCCAGCAGCGTAGGGTACAGCTCCTACGAGCAGTACTTC,CASSVGYSSYEQYF
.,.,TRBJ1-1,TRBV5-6,TGTGCCAGCAGCTACTCGACTATAACAGGGATGGGCACTGAAGCTTTCTTT,CASSYSTITGMGTEAFF
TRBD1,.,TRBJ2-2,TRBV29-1,TGCAGCGTTGGCGGACAGGGGAGCACCGGGGAGCTGTTTTTT,CSVGGQGSTGELFF
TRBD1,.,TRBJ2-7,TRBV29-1,TGCAGCGTTGACGCCGGACAGGGCACCTACGAGCAGTACTTC,CSVDAGQGTYEQYF
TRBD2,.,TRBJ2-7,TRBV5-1,TGCGCCAGCAGCTTGGGGCTAGCGGGTTGGTACGAGCAGTACTTC,CASSLGLAGWYEQYF
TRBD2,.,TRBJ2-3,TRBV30,TGTGCCTGGGGACTAGCGGGGATCACAGATACGCAGTATTTT,CAWGLAGITDTQYF
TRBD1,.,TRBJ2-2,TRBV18,TGTGCCAGCTCACCACCGGGACAGGGTTCCGGGGAGCTGTTTTTT,CASSPPGQGSGELFF
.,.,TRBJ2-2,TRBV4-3,TGCGCCAGCAGCCAAGATTGGGAGCAGGGGGAGCTGTTTTTT,CASSQDWEQGELFF
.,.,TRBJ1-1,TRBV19,TGTGCCAGTAGCTGGCCAGGCACTGAAGCTTTCTTT,CASSWPGTEAFF
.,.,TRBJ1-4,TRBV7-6,TGTGCCAGCAGCTTAGCAGGGGACTATAATGAAAAACTGTTTTTT,CASSLAGDYNEKLFF
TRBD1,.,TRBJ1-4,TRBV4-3,TGCGCCAGCAGCCGCACAGGGGGCACGGGAGAAAAACTGTTTTTT,CASSRTGGTGEKLFF
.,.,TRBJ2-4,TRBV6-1,TGTGCCAGCAGTGATCCCGGGGGACTAGCCAAAAACATTCAGTACTTC,CASSDPGGLAKNIQYF
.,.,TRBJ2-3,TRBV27,TGTGCCAGCAGCCGAGGGGGTAAGAGCACAGATACGCAGTATTTT,CASSRGGKSTDTQYF
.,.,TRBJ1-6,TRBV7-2,TGTGCCAGCAGCTTAAAAAACCCCACAGGGAGAGTCTTTTCACCCCTCCACTTT,CASSLKNPTGRVFSPLHF
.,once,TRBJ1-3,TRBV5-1,TGCGCCAGCAGCCCCGTGGGGAGCTCTGGAAACACCATATATTTT,CASSPVGSSGNTIYF
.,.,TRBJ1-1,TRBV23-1,TGCGCCAGCAGTCAAGTCAACAGAAACACTGAAGCTTTCTTT,CASSQVNRNTEAFF
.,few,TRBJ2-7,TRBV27,TGTGCCAGCAGTTTAACCCCAGGGTTATCCTACGAGCAGTACTTC,CASSLTPGLSYEQYF
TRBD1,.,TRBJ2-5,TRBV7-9,TGTGCCAGCAGCGGACAGGGGGCGGAGGAGACCCAGTACTTC,CASSGQGAEETQYF
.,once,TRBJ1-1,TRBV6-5,TGTGCCAGCAGTTTACAGGATTACACTGAAGCTTTCTTT,CASSLQDYTEAFF
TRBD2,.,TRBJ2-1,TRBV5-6,TGTGCCAGCAGCTTGGCCTTCGCTAGCGGGAGTTATGAGCAGTTCTTC,CASSLAFASGSYEQFF
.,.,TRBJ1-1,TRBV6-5,TGTGCCAGCAGTCACTCTCCCCGGGGGGTTGAAGCTTTCTTT,CASSHSPRGVEAFF
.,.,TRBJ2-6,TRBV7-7,TGTGCTAGCAGCTTAGGTCCCAGTGGGGCCAACGTCCTGACTTTC,CASSLGPSGANVLTF
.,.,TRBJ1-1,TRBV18,TGTGCCAGCTCACCGCGAGGGGAGGGGTCGAACACTGAAGCTTTCTTT,CASSPRGEGSNTEAFF
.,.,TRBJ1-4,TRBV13,TGTGCCAGCAGCCCATGGGGGGGGGAAGAAAAACTGTTTTTT,CASSPWGGEEKLFF
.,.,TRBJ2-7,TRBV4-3,TGCGCCAGCAGCCAAGATCCAGGACAAGCCTACGAGCAGTACTTC,CASSQDPGQAYEQYF
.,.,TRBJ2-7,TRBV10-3,TGTGCCATCAGTGGAACAGGGTACGAGCAGTACTTC,CAISGTGYEQYF
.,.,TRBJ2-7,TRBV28,TGTGCCAGCAGTCCAATAACGGCAAGGGGCCGAGACTACGAGCAGTACTTC,CASSPITARGRDYEQYF
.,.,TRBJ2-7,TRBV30,TGTGCCTGGAGTAACAACAGGGTTTTGTACGAGCAGTACTTC,CAWSNNRVLYEQYF
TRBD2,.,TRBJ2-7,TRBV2,TGTGCCAGCAGATCGACAGCGGGGAATTACTACGAGCAGTACTTC,CASRSTAGNYYEQYF
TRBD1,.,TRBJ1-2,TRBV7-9,TGTGCCAGCAGCTTAGTGGAGGGGGCGTCTGGCTACACCTTC,CASSLVEGASGYTF
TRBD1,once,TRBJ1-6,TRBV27,TGTGCCAGCCGGACAGGGGGCTCCTATAATTCACCCCTCCACTTT,CASRTGGSYNSPLHF
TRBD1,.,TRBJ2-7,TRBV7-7,TGTGCTAGCAGCTTCGGACAGGGGCCTTCCTACGAGCAGTACTTC,CASSFGQGPSYEQYF